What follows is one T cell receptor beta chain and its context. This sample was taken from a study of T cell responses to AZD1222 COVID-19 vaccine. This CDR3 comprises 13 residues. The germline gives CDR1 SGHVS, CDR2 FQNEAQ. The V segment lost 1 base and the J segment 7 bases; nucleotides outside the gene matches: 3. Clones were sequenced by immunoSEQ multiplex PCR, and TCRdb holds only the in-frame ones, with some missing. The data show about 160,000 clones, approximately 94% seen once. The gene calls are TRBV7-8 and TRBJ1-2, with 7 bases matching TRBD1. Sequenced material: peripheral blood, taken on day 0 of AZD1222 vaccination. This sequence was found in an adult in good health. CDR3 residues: CASSLDRGFGYTF. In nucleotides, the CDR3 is TGTGCCAGCAGCTTAGACAGGGGTTTTGGCTACACCTTC.